A single sample is the source of the 11 T cell receptor beta chains below, sequenced in a study of vaccination and CD4 T cells after COVID-19 (dated by TCRdb to about 2022). The treatment or condition label for this specimen denotes: roughly nine-day PBMC culture with coronavirus spike peptide pools or control peptides (ViraFEST assay). Their recognized antigens are unknown. Library prep was done by PCR. The instrument was an Illumina iSeq 100. At the Johns Hopkins FTIC core, DNA from the cultured CD4+ T cells underwent TCR sequencing with the Oncomine TCR Beta short-read assay. Using fastp at Q25 and MiXCR, TCRdb reprocessed the public reads and kept productive beta chains. CDR3 protein duplicates are merged, each entry listing the most common genes and DNA. In this sample the table shows several thousand distinct CDR3 sequences, around a third of which occur a single time. The ten top clones hold approximately 31% of the sample.

Sequenced: cultured CD4+ T cells from blood. The receptors originated from a human donor with COVID-19.

The sample holds a few counts of this clonotype. The chain has TRBV2 and TRBJ1-5; 7 bases fit TRBD1. This CDR3 is built from 14 residues. Per germline, CDR1 SNHLY and CDR2 FYNNEI. J lost 6 bases, V lost 6 bases, and 8 bases had no gene match. CDR3: CASRTGFLGQPQHF. CDR3 DNA: TGTGCCAGCAGGACAGGGTTCTTGGGTCAGCCCCAGCATTTT.

This clonotype was seen a few times. This chain uses TRBV7-2 with TRBJ2-4; D may be TRBD1 or TRBD2 (5 bases each). The germline gives CDR1 SGHTA, CDR2 FQGNSA. This CDR3 spans 14 amino acids. The V gene lost 6 bases and the J gene lost 7 bases, with 16 bases spanning the gap. The CDR3: CASRDGAPGNIQYF. In nucleotides, the CDR3 is TGTGCCAGCAGGGACGGGGCCCCAGGTAACATTCAGTACTTC.

This chain connects TRBV19 to TRBJ2-1; 7 bases line up with TRBD1. Trimming took 4 bases from V and 8 from J; bases not matched to a gene: 8. The germline gives CDR1 LNHDA, CDR2 SQIVND (reference sequence). The CDR3 has 14 residues. The CDR3 DNA sequence: TGTGCCAGTAGTAAAGGGATGACAGGGCATGAGCAGTTCTTC. This gives the protein CASSKGMTGHEQFF. Combining the CDR3 with reference TRBV19 and TRBJ2-1 gives the whole variable domain DGGITQSPKYLFRKEGQNVTLSCEQNLNHDAMYWYRQDPGQGLRLIYYSQIVNDFQKGDIAEGYSVSREKKESFPLTVTSAQKNPTAFYLCASSKGMTGHEQFFGPGTRLTVL.

The gene calls are TRBV2 and TRBJ1-4; 7 bases are a match to TRBD1. The CDR3 spans 14 residues. The V gene's germline CDR1 is SNHLY and CDR2 FYNNEI. Trimming at V came to 4 bases and at J to 10 bases, leaving 9 bases not matched to a gene. This CDR3 reads CASSGGDTGAKLFF. The CDR3, as DNA: TGTGCCAGCAGTGGGGGGGACACAGGGGCAAAACTGTTTTTT.

V is TRBV5-1 and J is TRBJ2-5; 7 bases are shared with TRBD1. CDR3 length: 15 amino acids. Per the germline V gene, CDR1 is SGHRS and CDR2 is YFSETQ. The V and J ends lost 4 bases and 2 bases, in that order; junction bases with no gene match: 8. The CDR3 DNA sequence: TGCGCCAGCAGCCCGACAGGGCAGTTACAAGAGACCCAGTACTTC. This translates into CASSPTGQLQETQYF.

The V gene is TRBV6-1, the J gene TRBJ1-1; D remains unclear. Germline CDR1 reads MNHNS; CDR2 reads SASEGT. The CDR3 runs 13 residues. Trimming cost V 7 bases and J 2 bases, with 11 bases left between them. As DNA, the CDR3 is TGTGCCAGCAAAATCGACGGAAACACTGAAGCTTTCTTT. Protein sequence: CASKIDGNTEAFF.

The table lists this clonotype with a few counts. In DNA form, the CDR3 reads TGTGCCAGCAGATCCGACGGGATGAACACTGAAGCTTTCTTT. The encoded protein is CASRSDGMNTEAFF. V usage is TRBV6-2 or TRBV6-3 and J usage is TRBJ1-1; D uncertain. The ends were cut back, 6 bases at V and 0 bases at J, with 11 bases in the middle. In germline, CDR1 is MNHEY, CDR2 SVGEGT. This CDR3 has 14 residues.

The V gene is TRBV6-1, the J gene TRBJ2-6; D is undetermined. The germline gives CDR1 MNHNS, CDR2 SASEGT. The length of the CDR3 is 16 residues. Between the trimmed V and J ends, which lost 5 bases and 0 bases, there was a span of 11 bases. The CDR3 spells CASSLTRTSGANVLTF. The CDR3 coding sequence is TGTGCCAGCAGTCTTACTCGAACCTCTGGGGCCAACGTCCTGACTTTC.

This clonotype was counted between two and nine times. The chain has TRBV29-1 and TRBJ1-1, with 9 bases identical to TRBD1. Germline CDR1 and CDR2: SQVTM and ANQGSEA. This CDR3 is built from 21 residues. V was clipped by 5 bases and J by 5 bases; unmatched bases: 30. The CDR3 loop reads CSVHDGTGYSNPSIEVTEAFF. Here the CDR3 DNA reads TGCAGCGTTCACGATGGGACAGGGTACAGCAATCCATCCATTGAAGTTACTGAAGCTTTCTTT.

The chain couples TRBV6-2 or TRBV6-3 to TRBJ1-5; D unclear. The CDR3 sequence is 17 residues long. Trimming took 2 bases from V and 5 from J, leaving 19 bases between them. Per germline, CDR1 MNHEY and CDR2 SVGEGT. In DNA, the CDR3 is TGTGCCAGCAGTTACCAGCCGCCGCTTAAGCCCTATCAGCCCCAGCATTTT. Its protein is CASSYQPPLKPYQPQHF.

This clonotype was detected only a few times. The CDR3 region has the DNA TGTGCCAGCAGTTACAGGGGGCTCGGAAACACCATATATTTT. Its protein product is CASSYRGLGNTIYF. This chain joins TRBV6-5 and TRBJ1-3; TRBD1 agrees at 7 bases. V gave up 2 bases and J gave up 4 bases; unmatched junction bases: 2. Germline V gene lookup returns CDR1 MNHEY and CDR2 SVGAGI. This CDR3 region has 14 residues.